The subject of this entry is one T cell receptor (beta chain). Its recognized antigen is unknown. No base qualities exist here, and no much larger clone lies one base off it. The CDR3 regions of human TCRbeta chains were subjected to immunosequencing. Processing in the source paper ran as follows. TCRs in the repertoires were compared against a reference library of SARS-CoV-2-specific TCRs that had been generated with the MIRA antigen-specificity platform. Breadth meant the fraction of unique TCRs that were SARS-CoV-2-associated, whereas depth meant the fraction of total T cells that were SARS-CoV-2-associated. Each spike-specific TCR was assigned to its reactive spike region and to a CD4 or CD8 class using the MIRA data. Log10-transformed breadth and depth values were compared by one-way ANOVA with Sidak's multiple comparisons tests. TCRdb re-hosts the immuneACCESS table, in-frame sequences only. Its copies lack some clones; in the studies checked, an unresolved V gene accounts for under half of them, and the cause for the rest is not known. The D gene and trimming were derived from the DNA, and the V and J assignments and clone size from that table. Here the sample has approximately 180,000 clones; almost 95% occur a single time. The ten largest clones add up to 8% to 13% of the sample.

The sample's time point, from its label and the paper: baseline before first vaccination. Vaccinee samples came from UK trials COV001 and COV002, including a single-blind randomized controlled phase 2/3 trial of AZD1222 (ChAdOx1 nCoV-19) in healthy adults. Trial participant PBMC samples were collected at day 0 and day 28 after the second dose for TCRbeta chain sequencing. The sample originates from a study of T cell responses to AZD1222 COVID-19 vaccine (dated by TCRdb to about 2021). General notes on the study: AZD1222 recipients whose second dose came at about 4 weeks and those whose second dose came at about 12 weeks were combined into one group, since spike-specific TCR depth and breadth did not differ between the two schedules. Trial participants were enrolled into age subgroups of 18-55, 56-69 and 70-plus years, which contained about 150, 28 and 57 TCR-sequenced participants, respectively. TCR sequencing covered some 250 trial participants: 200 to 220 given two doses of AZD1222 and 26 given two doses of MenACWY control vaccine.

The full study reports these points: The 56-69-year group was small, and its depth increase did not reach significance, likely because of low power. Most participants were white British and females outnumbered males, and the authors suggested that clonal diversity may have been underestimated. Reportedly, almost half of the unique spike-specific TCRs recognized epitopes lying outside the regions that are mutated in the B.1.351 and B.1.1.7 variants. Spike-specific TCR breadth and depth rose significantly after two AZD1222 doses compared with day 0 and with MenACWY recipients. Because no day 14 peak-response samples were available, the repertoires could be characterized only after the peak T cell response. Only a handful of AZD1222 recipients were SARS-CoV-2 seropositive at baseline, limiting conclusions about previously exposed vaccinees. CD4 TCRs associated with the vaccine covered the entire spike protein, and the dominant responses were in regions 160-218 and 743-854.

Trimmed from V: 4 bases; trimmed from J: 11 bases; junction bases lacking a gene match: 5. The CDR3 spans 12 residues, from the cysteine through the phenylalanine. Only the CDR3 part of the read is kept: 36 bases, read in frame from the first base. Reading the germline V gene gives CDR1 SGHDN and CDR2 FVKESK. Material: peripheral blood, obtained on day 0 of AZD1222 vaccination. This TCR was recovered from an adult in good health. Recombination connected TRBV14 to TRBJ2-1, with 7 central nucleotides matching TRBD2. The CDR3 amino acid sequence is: CASSLAGVKQFF. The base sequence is TGTGCCAGCAGCCTCGCGGGAGTTAAGCAGTTCTTC.